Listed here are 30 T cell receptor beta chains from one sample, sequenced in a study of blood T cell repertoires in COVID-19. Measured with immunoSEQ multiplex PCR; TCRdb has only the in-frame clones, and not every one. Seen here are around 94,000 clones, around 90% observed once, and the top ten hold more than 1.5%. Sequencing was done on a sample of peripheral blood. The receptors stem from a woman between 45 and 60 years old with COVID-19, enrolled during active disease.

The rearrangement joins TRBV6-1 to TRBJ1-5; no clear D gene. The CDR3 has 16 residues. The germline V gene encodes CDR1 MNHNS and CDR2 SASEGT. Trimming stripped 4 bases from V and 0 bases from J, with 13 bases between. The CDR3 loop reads CASSGPGGGSNQPQHF. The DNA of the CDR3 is TGTGCCAGCAGTGGGCCGGGAGGAGGTAGCAATCAGCCCCAGCATTTT.

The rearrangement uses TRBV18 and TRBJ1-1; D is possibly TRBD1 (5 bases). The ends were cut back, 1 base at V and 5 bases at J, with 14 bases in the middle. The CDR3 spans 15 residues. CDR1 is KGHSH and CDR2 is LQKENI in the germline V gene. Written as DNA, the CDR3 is TGTGCCAGCTCACCACAACGGGGGGGAACGACTGAAGCTTTCTTT. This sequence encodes CASSPQRGGTTEAFF.

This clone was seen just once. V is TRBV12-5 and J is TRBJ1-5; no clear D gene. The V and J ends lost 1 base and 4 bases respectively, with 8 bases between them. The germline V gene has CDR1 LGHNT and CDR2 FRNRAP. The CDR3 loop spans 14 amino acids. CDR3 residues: CASGLGQANQPQHF. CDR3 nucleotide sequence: TGTGCTAGTGGTTTGGGGCAGGCAAATCAGCCCCAGCATTTT. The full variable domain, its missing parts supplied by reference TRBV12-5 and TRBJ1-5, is DARVTQTPRHKVTEMGQEVTMRCQPILGHNTVFWYRQTMMQGLELLAYFRNRAPLDDSGMPKDRFSAEMPDATLATLKIQPSEPRDSAVYFCASGLGQANQPQHFGDGTRLSIL.

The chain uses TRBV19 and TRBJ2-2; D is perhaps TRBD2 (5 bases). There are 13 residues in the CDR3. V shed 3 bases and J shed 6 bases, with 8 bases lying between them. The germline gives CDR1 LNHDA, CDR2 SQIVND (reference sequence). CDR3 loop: CASSITEAGELFF. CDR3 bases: TGTGCCAGTAGTATTACGGAGGCCGGGGAGCTGTTTTTT.

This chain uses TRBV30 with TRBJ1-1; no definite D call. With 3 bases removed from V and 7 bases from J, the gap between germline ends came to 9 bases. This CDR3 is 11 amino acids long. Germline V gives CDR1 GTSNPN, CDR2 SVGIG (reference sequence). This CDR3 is CAWRQEFEAFF. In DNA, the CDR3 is TGTGCCTGGAGACAAGAATTTGAAGCTTTCTTT.

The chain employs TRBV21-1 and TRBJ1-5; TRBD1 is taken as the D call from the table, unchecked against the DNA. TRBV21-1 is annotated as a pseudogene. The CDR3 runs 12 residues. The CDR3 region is CASERGQKPQHF. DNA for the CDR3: TGTGCCAGCGAGAGGGGACAAAAGCCCCAGCATTTT.

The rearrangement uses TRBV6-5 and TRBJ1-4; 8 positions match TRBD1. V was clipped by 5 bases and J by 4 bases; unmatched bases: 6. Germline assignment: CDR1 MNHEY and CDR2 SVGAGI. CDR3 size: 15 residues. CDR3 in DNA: TGTGCCAGCAGTACCTACAGGGGGGTTAATGAAAAACTGTTTTTT. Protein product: CASSTYRGVNEKLFF.

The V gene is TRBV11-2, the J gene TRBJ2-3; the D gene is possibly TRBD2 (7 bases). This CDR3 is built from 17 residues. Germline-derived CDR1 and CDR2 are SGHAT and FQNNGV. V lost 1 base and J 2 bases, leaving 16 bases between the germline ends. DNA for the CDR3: TGTGCCAGCAGCTTAGGAGGGTGGGGGGGCCACACAGATACGCAGTATTTT. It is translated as CASSLGGWGGHTDTQYF.

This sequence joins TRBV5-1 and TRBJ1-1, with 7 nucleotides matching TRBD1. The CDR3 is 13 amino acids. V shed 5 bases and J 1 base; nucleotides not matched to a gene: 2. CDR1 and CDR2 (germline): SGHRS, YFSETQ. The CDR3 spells CASRTGPNTEAFF. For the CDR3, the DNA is TGCGCCAGCAGGACAGGGCCGAACACTGAAGCTTTCTTT.

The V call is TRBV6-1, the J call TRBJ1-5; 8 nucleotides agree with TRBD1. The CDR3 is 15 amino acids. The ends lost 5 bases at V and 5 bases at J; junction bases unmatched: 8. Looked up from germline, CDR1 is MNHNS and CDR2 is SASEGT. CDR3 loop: CASSRGQGSYQPQHF. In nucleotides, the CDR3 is TGTGCCAGCAGTCGCGGACAGGGCTCATATCAGCCCCAGCATTTT.

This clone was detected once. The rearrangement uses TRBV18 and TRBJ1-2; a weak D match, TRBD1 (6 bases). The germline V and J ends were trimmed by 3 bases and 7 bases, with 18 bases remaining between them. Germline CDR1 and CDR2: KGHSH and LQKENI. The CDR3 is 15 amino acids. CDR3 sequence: CASSPILQGYGGYTF. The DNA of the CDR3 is TGTGCCAGCTCACCGATTCTACAGGGTTACGGTGGCTACACCTTC.

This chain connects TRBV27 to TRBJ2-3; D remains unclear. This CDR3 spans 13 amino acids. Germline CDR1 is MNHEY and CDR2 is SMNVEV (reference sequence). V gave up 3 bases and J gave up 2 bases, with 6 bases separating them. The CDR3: CASSFSFTDTQYF. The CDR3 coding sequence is TGTGCCAGCAGTTTCTCTTTCACAGATACGCAGTATTTT.

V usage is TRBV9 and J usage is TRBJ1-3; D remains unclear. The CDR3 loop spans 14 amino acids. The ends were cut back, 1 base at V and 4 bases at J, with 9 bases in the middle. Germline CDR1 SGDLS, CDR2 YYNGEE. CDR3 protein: CASSVSGSGNTIYF. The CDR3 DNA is TGTGCCAGCAGCGTATCGGGATCAGGAAACACCATATATTTT.

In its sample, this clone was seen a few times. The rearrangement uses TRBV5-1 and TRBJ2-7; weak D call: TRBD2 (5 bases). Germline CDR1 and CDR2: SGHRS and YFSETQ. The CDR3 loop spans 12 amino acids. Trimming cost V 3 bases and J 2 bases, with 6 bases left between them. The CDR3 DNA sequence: TGCGCCAGCAGCTCCGGGGCCTACGAGCAGTACTTC. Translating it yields CASSSGAYEQYF.

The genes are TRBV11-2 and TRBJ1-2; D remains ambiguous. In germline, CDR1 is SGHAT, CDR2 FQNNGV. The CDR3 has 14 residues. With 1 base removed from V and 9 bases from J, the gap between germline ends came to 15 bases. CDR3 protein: CASSLGYSSHSYTF. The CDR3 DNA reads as TGTGCCAGCAGCTTAGGGTACAGTTCTCATAGCTACACCTTC.

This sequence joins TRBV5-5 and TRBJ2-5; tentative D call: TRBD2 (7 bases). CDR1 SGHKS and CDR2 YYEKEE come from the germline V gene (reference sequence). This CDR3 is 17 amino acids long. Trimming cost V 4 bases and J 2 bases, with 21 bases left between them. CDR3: CASSVGPVGGRQETQYF. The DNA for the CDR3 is TGTGCCAGCAGCGTGGGCCCGGTCGGGGGGCGACAAGAGACCCAGTACTTC.

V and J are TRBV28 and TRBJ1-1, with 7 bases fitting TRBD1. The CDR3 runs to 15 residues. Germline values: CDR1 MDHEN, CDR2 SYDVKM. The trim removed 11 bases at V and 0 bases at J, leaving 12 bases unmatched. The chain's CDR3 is CASQGGSLLNTEAFF. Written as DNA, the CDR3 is TGTGCCTCTCAGGGGGGCAGTCTATTGAACACTGAAGCTTTCTTT.

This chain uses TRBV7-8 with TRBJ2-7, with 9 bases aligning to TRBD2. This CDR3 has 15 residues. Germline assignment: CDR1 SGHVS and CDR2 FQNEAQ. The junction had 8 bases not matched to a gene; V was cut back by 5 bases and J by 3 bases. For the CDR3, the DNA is TGTGCCAGCAGCCCGCGGGGGGGGATTCTCTACGAGCAGTACGTC. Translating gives CASSPRGGILYEQYV.

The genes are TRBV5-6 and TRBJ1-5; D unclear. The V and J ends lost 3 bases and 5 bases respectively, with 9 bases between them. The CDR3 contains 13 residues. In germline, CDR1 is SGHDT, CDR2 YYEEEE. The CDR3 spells CASSSRGYQPQHF. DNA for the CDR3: TGTGCCAGCAGCTCGCGAGGGTATCAGCCCCAGCATTTT.

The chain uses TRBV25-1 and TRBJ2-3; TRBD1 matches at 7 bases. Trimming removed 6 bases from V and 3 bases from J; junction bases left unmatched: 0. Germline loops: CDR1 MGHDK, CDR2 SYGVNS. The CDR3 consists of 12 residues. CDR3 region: CASSRGTDTQYF. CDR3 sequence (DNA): TGTGCCAGCAGCAGGGGGACAGATACGCAGTATTTT. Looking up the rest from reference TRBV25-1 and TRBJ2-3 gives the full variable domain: EADIYQTPRYLVIGTGKKITLECSQTMGHDKMYWYQQDPGMELHLIHYSYGVNSTEKGDLSSESTVSRIRTEHFPLTLESARPSHTSQYLCASSRGTDTQYFGPGTRLTVL.

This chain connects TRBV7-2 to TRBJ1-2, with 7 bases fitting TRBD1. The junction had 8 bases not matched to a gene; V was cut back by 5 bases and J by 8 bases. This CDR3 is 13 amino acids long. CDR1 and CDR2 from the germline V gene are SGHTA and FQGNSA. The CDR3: CASSIYRGRGYTF. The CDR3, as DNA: TGTGCCAGCAGCATATACAGGGGAAGGGGCTACACCTTC. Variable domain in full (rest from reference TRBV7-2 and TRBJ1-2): GAGVSQSPSNKVTEKGKDVELRCDPISGHTALYWYRQSLGQGLEFLIYFQGNSAPDKSGLPSDRFSAERTGGSVSTLTIQRTQQEDSAVYLCASSIYRGRGYTFGSGTRLTVV.

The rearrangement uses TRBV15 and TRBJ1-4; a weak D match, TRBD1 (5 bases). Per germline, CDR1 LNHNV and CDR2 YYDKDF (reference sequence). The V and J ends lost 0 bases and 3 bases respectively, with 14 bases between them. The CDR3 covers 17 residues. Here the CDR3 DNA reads TGTGCCACCAGCAGAGAGGTTTTAGGGGCGGCTAATGAAAAACTGTTTTTT. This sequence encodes CATSREVLGAANEKLFF.

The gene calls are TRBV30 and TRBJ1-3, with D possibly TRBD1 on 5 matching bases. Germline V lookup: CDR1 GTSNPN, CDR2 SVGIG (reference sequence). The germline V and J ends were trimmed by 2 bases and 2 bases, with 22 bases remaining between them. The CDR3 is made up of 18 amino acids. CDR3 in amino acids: CAWSFAGRLERAGNTIYF. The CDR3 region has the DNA TGTGCCTGGAGTTTTGCAGGGCGCCTGGAAAGGGCTGGAAACACCATATATTTT.

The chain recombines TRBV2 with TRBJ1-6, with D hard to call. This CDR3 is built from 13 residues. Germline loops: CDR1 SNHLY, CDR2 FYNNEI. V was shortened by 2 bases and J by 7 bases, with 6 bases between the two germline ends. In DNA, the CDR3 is TGTGCCAGCAGTGAAACGGTCAATTCACCCCTCCACTTT. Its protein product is CASSETVNSPLHF.

The CDR3 bases are TGTGCCAGCAGCTTGTTTCGGGAACGCTACACCTTC. Its translation is CASSLFRERYTF. The V gene is TRBV5-4, the J gene TRBJ1-2; no definite D call. Trimming took off 1 base at V and 9 bases at J, with 10 bases between the two ends. CDR1 is SGHNT, CDR2 YYREEE, per germline (reference sequence). The CDR3 spans 12 residues.

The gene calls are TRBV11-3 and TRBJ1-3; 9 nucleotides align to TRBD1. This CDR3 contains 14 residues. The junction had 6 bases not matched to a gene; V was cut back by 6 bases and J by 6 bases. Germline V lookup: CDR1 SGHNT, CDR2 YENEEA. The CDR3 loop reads CASRPRTGENTIYF. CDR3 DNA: TGTGCCAGCAGACCTAGGACAGGGGAAAACACCATATATTTT.

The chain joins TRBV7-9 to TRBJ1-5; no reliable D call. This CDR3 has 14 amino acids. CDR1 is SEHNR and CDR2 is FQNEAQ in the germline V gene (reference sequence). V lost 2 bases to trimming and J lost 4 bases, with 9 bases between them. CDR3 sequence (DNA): TGTGCCAGCAGCTTAATAACCGAGAATCAGCCCCAGCATTTT. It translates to CASSLITENQPQHF.

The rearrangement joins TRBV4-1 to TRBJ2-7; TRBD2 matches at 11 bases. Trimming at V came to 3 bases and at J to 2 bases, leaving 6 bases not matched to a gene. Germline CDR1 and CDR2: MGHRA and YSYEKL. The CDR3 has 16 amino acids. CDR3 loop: CASSQPLAGETYEQYF. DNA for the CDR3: TGCGCCAGCAGCCAGCCACTAGCGGGGGAAACCTACGAGCAGTACTTC.

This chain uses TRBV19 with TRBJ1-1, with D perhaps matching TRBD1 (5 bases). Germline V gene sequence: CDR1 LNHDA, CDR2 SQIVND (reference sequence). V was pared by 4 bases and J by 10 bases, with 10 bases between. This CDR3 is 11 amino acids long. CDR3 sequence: CASSTAGGAFF. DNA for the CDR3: TGTGCCAGTAGTACCGCGGGGGGAGCTTTCTTT.

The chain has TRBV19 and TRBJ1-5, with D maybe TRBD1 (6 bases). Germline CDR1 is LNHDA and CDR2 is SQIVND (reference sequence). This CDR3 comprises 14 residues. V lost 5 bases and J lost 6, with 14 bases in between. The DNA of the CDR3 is TGTGCCAGTAGTGTACAAGGGGGGGGTCAGCCCCAGCATTTT. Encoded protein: CASSVQGGGQPQHF.